This entry concerns a single TCR beta chain. The germline V gene has CDR1 SGHTA and CDR2 FQGNSA. Unmatched junction bases numbered 4, after V lost 5 bases and J lost 6 bases. The CDR3 spans 15 residues. This sample was included in a study of blood T cell repertoires in COVID-19. Study in general: The United States, Italy and Spain supplied acute and convalescent COVID-19 samples. In each case, the material was cDNA or gDNA derived from T cells, B-cell-depleted T cells, or PBMCs.

Authors' methods: Estimated nucleated cell counts came from reference gene primer amplification. The repertoire was sequenced with immunoSEQ multiplex PCR; TCRdb's copy has only in-frame clones and lacks some. V and J calls and clone size come straight from that table; D and trimming were deduced from the DNA. The sample gives 200,000 to 250,000 clones, around four fifths of which show up once; 5% to 6.5% is in the top ten. Input material: peripheral blood. The rearrangement links TRBV7-2 to TRBJ2-1; TRBD2 matches 13 bases. The receptor's source is a woman in her sixties or seventies who had recovered from COVID-19. CDR3 loop: CASSRTSGGGNEQFF. The CDR3 DNA sequence: TGTGCCAGCAGCAGGACTAGCGGGGGTGGCAATGAGCAGTTCTTC.